The T cell receptor (beta chain) under discussion was sequenced for a study of T-cell reconstitution after alpha-beta-depleted transplantation in children. The library targeted TCRbeta and was prepared with unique molecular identifiers. Each CDR3 protein is one row after TCRdb ran MiXCR on the PCR reads. The sample comprises about 640,000 distinct CDR3 sequences, about 15% of which are singletons, and 0.8% to 1.1% rests with the top ten. Germline CDR1 and CDR2: ENHRY and SYGVKD. The CDR3 consists of 17 residues. Trimming cost V 0 bases and J 9 bases; bases outside gene matches: 10. This clonotype has a handful of counts.

The rearrangement links TRBV10-3 to TRBJ2-1, with 11 positions matching TRBD2. The receptor was derived from a human donor who donated a stem cell graft to a child with acute myeloid leukemia. The sequenced sample was PBMCs from the stem cell graft donor, obtained from the stem cell graft. The CDR3 bases are TGTGCCATCAGTGAGTCGATCGTGACTAGCGGGGTAGGTGAGCAGTTCTTC. This encodes CAISESIVTSGVGEQFF.